This T cell receptor (beta chain) was obtained from a study of shared clonotypes between healthy human individuals. Per germline, CDR1 SGHVS and CDR2 FQNEAQ. The V end lost 5 bases, the J end lost 7 bases, and 13 bases lay between the germline ends. This CDR3 spans 13 amino acids. Study-wide findings and caveats: Generally, naive subsets (rather than memory subsets) showed larger estimated richness.

Each subset's genomic DNA was shared equally among a number of immunoSEQ plates. Sequenced by immunoSEQ multiplex PCR; TCRdb stores in-frame clones only, minus some. Of millions of clones listed, 90% to 95% were seen once; the top ten hold around 0.4%. Only Caucasian adults living in Nashville, Tennessee made up the donor group. Points on this clone: Its antigen is as yet unknown.

The receptor was derived from a man younger than 35 in good health. Some clones in this sample may be carry-over from other donors' samples. Sequencing was done on a sample of naive CD4+ T cells from PBMCs. Subset noted: CD45RA+ positively selected. The chain joins TRBV7-8 to TRBJ2-3, with D tentatively TRBD1 (6 bases). CDR3: CASSLKTGNTQYF. DNA for the CDR3: TGTGCCAGCAGCCTAAAGACAGGAAATACGCAGTATTTT.